The present TCR beta chain was sequenced within a study of T cell repertoires in cytomegalovirus infection. TCRdb passed the reads through MiXCR, listing each CDR3 protein once. The table includes fewer than 700,000 distinct CDR3 sequences, 20% to 25% detected once. CDR3 length: 14 amino acids. Germline assignment: CDR1 SEHNR and CDR2 FQNEAQ (reference sequence). V was pared by 1 base and J by 10 bases, with 14 bases between. The chain employs TRBV7-9 and TRBJ2-1; D not certain. The TCR was taken from a human donor in good health (CMV status not recorded). Some clones in this sample may be carry-over from other donors' samples. The specimen sequenced was CD8+ T cells from PBMCs. The CDR3 DNA sequence: TGTGCCAGCAGCTTAGAGCCGATCCTGGGGGAGCAGTTCTTC. As protein: CASSLEPILGEQFF.